One sample yielded the 18 T cell receptor beta chains listed below, sequenced in a study of cytomegalovirus exposure and HLA in healthy donors. Assay used: immunoSEQ multiplex PCR; TCRdb lists only in-frame clones, some missing. The sample has under 100,000 clones, around 96% seen once. The specimen was PBMCs. The receptor source for this set is a man younger than 35 in good health and CMV-seronegative.

This chain connects TRBV4-1 to TRBJ2-1, with TRBD2 identical over 7 bases. Germline CDR1 is MGHRA and CDR2 is YSYEKL. This CDR3 has 15 amino acids. Germline trimming cut 0 bases from V and 6 bases from J; bases unmatched to any gene: 5. The CDR3 here is CASSQEEGTINEQFF. The CDR3 nucleotides read TGCGCCAGCAGCCAAGAAGAAGGGACTATCAATGAGCAGTTCTTC.

V is TRBV5-5 and J is TRBJ2-1, with TRBD1 identical over 7 bases. Germline V CDR1 and CDR2: SGHKS, YYEKEE (reference sequence). The CDR3 is 13 residues long. The junction had 3 bases not matched to a gene; V was cut back by 0 bases and J by 9 bases. CDR3 in DNA: TGTGCCAGCAGCTTGGGACAGGGAGTTGAGCAGTTCTTC. Its protein product is CASSLGQGVEQFF.

The V call is TRBV7-8, the J call TRBJ2-7, with a possible D match to TRBD1 (6 bases). Germline V gives CDR1 SGHVS, CDR2 FQNEAQ. V shed 5 bases and J shed 4 bases, with 21 bases lying between them. The CDR3 length is 16 residues. The CDR3 nucleotides read TGTGCCAGCAGCCAAGCGACAGGCACAACCTTATACGAGCAGTACGTC. This sequence encodes CASSQATGTTLYEQYV.

The genes are TRBV6-1 and TRBJ2-5, with D perhaps matching TRBD2 (5 bases). Germline V gene sequence: CDR1 MNHNS, CDR2 SASEGT. V shed 6 bases and J shed 4 bases, with 15 bases lying between them. The CDR3 has 14 amino acids. In DNA, the CDR3 is TGTGCCAGCAGGACCTCCGGGGTTCCAGAGACCCAGTACTTC. Translated: CASRTSGVPETQYF.

J is TRBJ1-1 and V is TRBV9; 10 bases align to TRBD1. The CDR3 contains 16 residues. The V gene's germline CDR1 is SGDLS and CDR2 YYNGEE. The J segment lost 1 base and the V segment lost 5 bases, leaving 8 bases of the junction unmatched. DNA for the CDR3: TGTGCCAGCAGTCTAGGGACAGGGGTCGGGAACACTGAAGCTTTCTTT. Translating gives CASSLGTGVGNTEAFF. The whole variable domain, filled in from reference TRBV9 and TRBJ1-1, reads DSGVTQTPKHLITATGQRVTLRCSPRSGDLSVYWYQQSLDQGLQFLIQYYNGEERAKGNILERFSAQQFPDLHSELNLSSLELGDSALYFCASSLGTGVGNTEAFFGQGTRLTVV.

V is TRBV2 and J is TRBJ1-1; the D is unclear. Germline V gene data show CDR1 as SNHLY and CDR2 as FYNNEI. This CDR3 is 15 amino acids long. V was shortened by 2 bases and J by 3 bases, with 13 bases between the two germline ends. The CDR3 region is CASSEPLTPHTEAFF. The CDR3 DNA follows: TGTGCCAGCAGTGAACCCTTGACACCTCACACTGAAGCTTTCTTT.

The rearrangement links TRBV5-1 to TRBJ2-3; 10 positions match TRBD2. After removal of 0 bases from V and 6 bases from J, the junction contained 7 bases not matched to a gene. From germline, CDR1 is SGHRS and CDR2 YFSETQ. The CDR3 has 16 residues. CDR3 sequence: CASSLGSSGRPDTQYF. The CDR3 DNA sequence: TGCGCCAGCAGCTTGGGGTCTAGCGGGAGACCCGATACGCAGTATTTT. The full variable domain, completed using reference TRBV5-1 and TRBJ2-3, is KAGVTQTPRYLIKTRGQQVTLSCSPISGHRSVSWYQQTPGQGLQFLFEYFSETQRNKGNFPGRFSGRQFSNSRSEMNVSTLELGDSALYLCASSLGSSGRPDTQYFGPGTRLTVL.

The J gene is TRBJ2-3, the V gene TRBV5-4, with D perhaps TRBD1 (6 bases). There are 14 residues in the CDR3. The germline V gene encodes CDR1 SGHNT and CDR2 YYREEE (reference sequence). V dropped 4 bases and J dropped 5 bases, with 14 bases sitting between them. For the CDR3, the DNA is TGTGCCAGCAGCCATACAGGGAATGAAGATACGCAGTATTTT. Its protein is CASSHTGNEDTQYF.

V usage is TRBV19 and J usage is TRBJ2-5; TRBD1 agrees at 8 bases. V lost 7 bases, J lost 4 bases, and 11 bases stayed unmatched. CDR1 is LNHDA and CDR2 is SQIVND in the germline V gene (reference sequence). There are 15 residues in the CDR3. The CDR3 DNA sequence: TGTGCCAGTAAAGAAACAGGGGGGTTAGGAGAGACCCAGTACTTC. Translating it yields CASKETGGLGETQYF.

The chain joins TRBV9 to TRBJ1-2; no definite D call. The V gene lost 0 bases and the J gene lost 0 bases, with 12 bases spanning the gap. Germline CDR1 and CDR2: SGDLS and YYNGEE. The CDR3 consists of 16 residues. The CDR3 DNA reads as TGTGCCAGCAGCGTAGATCGTGTTGGGCCTAACTATGGCTACACCTTC. Translation gives CASSVDRVGPNYGYTF.

The chain has TRBV5-6 and TRBJ2-7, with 11 bases identical to TRBD1. V was pared by 7 bases and J by 4 bases, with 13 bases of the junction left unmatched. The length of the CDR3 is 16 residues. Germline V gene data show CDR1 as SGHDT and CDR2 as YYEEEE. Here the CDR3 reads CASHETGTGGLYEQYV. CDR3 DNA: TGTGCCAGCCACGAGACGGGGACAGGGGGTTTATACGAGCAGTACGTC.

The rearrangement links TRBV25-1 to TRBJ2-3; TRBD2 matches 8 bases. This CDR3 has 15 residues. The V gene end was trimmed by 3 bases and the J gene end by 5 bases; junction bases not matched to a gene: 7. The germline gives CDR1 MGHDK, CDR2 SYGVNS. The CDR3 loop reads CASSDGTSGGDTQYF. CDR3 bases: TGTGCCAGCAGTGACGGGACTAGTGGTGGAGATACGCAGTATTTT.

The chain employs TRBV20-1 and TRBJ2-7; TRBD2 aligns across 8 bases. This CDR3 has 11 amino acids. Germline V CDR1 and CDR2: DFQATT, SNEGSKA (reference sequence). V dropped 5 bases and J dropped 3; count of bases not matched to a gene: 0. The CDR3 DNA follows: TGCAGTGCTGGGACTAGCTACGAGCAGTACGTC. This codes for CSAGTSYEQYV.

The table lists this clone with a count of one. The chain carries TRBV7-2 and TRBJ2-6, with D perhaps TRBD1 (6 bases). This CDR3 has 16 amino acids. Germline CDR1 SGHTA, CDR2 FQGNSA. The V end lost 0 bases, the J end lost 1 base, and 7 bases lay between the germline ends. CDR3 protein: CASSLAGGSGANVLTF. The CDR3 DNA sequence: TGTGCCAGCAGCTTAGCAGGGGGATCTGGGGCCAACGTCCTGACTTTC.

This clone was detected a few times. The chain has TRBV29-1 and TRBJ1-2, with D possibly TRBD1 on 5 matching bases. CDR1 and CDR2 (germline): SQVTM, ANQGSEA. The CDR3 contains 15 residues. Trimming pared 6 bases from V and 6 bases from J, leaving 23 bases between. The CDR3 nucleotides are TGCAGCGTCTGGACACAATCTCGTCCTTCGCATGGCTACACCTTC. This gives the protein CSVWTQSRPSHGYTF.

The rearrangement links TRBV6-5 to TRBJ2-5, with D tentatively TRBD1 (6 bases). Germline CDR1 and CDR2: MNHEY and SVGAGI. This CDR3 is built from 14 residues. The germline V and J ends were trimmed by 5 bases and 4 bases, with 14 bases remaining between them. This CDR3 reads CASSHNRVGETQYF. The CDR3 DNA reads TGTGCCAGCAGTCACAACAGGGTTGGAGAGACCCAGTACTTC.

The chain recombines TRBV5-6 with TRBJ2-7, with a tentative D call TRBD1 (6 bases). Germline V gives CDR1 SGHDT, CDR2 YYEEEE. With 0 bases removed from V and 2 bases from J, the gap between germline ends came to 9 bases. CDR3 length: 14 residues. The CDR3 is CASSLEDSTYEQYV. In nucleotides, the CDR3 is TGTGCCAGCAGCTTGGAGGACAGTACCTACGAGCAGTACGTC.

The V gene is TRBV28, the J gene TRBJ1-4; a possible D gene is TRBD1 (5 bases). The V end lost 2 bases, the J end lost 8 bases, and 15 bases lay between the germline ends. The CDR3 runs to 15 residues. Germline V gene sequence: CDR1 MDHEN, CDR2 SYDVKM. CDR3 sequence (DNA): TGTGCCAGCAGTTTAGGGGGGGGAGGTTACGAAAAACTGTTTTTT. Translating gives CASSLGGGGYEKLFF.